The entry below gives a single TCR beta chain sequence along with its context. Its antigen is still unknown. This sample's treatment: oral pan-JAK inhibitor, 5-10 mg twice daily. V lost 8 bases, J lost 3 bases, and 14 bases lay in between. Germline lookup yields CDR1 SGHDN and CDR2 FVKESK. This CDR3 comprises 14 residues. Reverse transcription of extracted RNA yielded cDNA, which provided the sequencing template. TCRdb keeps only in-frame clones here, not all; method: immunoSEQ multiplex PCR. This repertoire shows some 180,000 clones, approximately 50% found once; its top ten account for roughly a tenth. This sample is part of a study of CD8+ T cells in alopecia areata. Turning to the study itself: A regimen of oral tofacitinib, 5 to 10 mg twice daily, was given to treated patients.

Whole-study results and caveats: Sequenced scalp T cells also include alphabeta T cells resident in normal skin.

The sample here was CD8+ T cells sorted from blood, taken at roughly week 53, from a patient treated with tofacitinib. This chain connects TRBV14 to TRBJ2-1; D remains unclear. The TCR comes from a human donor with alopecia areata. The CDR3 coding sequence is TGTGCCAGCTCTGAGCTGGGGTTCTACAATGAGCAGTTCTTC. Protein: CASSELGFYNEQFF.